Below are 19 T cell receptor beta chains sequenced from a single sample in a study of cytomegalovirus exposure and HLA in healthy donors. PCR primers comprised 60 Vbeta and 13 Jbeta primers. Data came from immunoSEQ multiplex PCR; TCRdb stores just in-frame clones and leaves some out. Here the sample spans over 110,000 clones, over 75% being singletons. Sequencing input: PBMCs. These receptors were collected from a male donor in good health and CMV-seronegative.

The CDR3, as DNA: TGTGCCAGCAGCTTAGATGAGTGGGCACCGGGAGGCCCAAAAAACATTCAGTACTTC. Its translation is CASSLDEWAPGGPKNIQYF. The rearrangement uses TRBV11-2 and TRBJ2-4; 7 nucleotides align to TRBD2. Germline CDR1 and CDR2: SGHAT and FQNNGV. CDR3 length: 19 amino acids. Germline trimming cut 0 bases from V and 4 bases from J; bases unmatched to any gene: 15.

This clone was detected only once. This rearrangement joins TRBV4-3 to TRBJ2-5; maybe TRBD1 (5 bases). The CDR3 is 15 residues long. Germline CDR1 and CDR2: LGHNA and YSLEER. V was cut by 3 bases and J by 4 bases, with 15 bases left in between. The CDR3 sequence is CASSQSEAGSETQYF. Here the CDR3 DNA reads TGCGCCAGCAGCCAGAGCGAGGCAGGGTCAGAGACCCAGTACTTC.

CDR3 protein: CASSGQGVYDTQYF. DNA of the CDR3: TGTGCCAGCTCAGGACAGGGGGTATACGATACGCAGTATTTT. The V call is TRBV18, the J call TRBJ2-3; 10 bases fit TRBD1. CDR1 and CDR2 (germline): KGHSH, LQKENI. V trimming: 5 bases; J trimming: 6 bases; junction bases outside the gene matches: 5. The CDR3 runs 14 residues. Full variable domain (missing parts from reference TRBV18 and TRBJ2-3): NAGVMQNPRHLVRRRGQEARLRCSPMKGHSHVYWYRQLPEEGLKFMVYLQKENIIDESGMPKERFSAEFPKEGPSILRIQQVVRGDSAAYFCASSGQGVYDTQYFGPGTRLTVL.

The DNA for the CDR3 is TGTGCCAGCACCTTCGAATACGGTTATGGCTACACCTTC. Amino acids: CASTFEYGYGYTF. The genes are TRBV6-5 and TRBJ1-2, with D unresolved. The germline V and J ends were trimmed by 7 bases and 5 bases, with 14 bases remaining between them. In germline, CDR1 is MNHEY, CDR2 SVGAGI. The CDR3 consists of 13 residues.

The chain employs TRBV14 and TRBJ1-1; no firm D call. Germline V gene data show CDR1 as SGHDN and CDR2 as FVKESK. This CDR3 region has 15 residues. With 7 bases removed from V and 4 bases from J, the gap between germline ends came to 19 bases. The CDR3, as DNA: TGTGCCAGCACCTCCGACACCCTCTGGGCCACTGAAGCTTTCTTT. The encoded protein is CASTSDTLWATEAFF.

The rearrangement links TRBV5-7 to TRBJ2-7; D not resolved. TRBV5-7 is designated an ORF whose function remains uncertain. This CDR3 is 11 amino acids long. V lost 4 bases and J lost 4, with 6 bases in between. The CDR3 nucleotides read TGTGCCAGCAGCCCTTCGTACGAGCAGTACTTC. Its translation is CASSPSYEQYF.

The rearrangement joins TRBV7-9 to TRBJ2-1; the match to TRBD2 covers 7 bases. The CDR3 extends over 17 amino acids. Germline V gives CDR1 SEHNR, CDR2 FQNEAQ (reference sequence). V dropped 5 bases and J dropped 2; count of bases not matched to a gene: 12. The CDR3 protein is CASSPRRGSGTYNEQFF. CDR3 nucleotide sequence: TGTGCCAGCAGCCCCCGACGTGGGAGCGGGACCTACAATGAGCAGTTCTTC.

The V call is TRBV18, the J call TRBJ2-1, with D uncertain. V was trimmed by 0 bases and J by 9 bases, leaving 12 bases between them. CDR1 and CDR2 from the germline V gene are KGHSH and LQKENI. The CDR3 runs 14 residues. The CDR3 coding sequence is TGTGCCAGCTCACCACCCGCAGGATGGGCTGAGCAGTTCTTC. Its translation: CASSPPAGWAEQFF.

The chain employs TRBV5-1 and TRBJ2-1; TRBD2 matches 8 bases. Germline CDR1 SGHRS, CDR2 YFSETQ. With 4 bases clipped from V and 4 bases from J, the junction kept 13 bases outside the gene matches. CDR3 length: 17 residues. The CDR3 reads CASSPSVAGRRYNEQFF. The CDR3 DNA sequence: TGCGCCAGCAGCCCGTCAGTAGCGGGACGGAGATACAATGAGCAGTTCTTC.

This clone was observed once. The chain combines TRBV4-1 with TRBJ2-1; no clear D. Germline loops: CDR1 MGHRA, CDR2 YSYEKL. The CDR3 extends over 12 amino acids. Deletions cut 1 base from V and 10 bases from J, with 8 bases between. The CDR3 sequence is CASSQVAGEQFF. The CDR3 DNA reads TGCGCCAGCAGCCAAGTAGCCGGCGAGCAGTTCTTC.

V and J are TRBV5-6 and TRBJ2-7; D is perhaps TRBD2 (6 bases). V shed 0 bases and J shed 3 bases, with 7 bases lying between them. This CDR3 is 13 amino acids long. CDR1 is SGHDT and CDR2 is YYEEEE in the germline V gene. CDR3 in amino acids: CASSLDGGYEQYF. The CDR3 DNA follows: TGTGCCAGCAGCTTGGACGGGGGCTACGAGCAGTACTTC.

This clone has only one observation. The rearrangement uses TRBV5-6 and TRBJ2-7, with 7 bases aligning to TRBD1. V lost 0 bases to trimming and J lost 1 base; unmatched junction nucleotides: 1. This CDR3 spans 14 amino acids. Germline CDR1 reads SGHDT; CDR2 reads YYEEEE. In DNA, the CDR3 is TGTGCCAGCAGCTTGGGGGACAGTTCCTACGAGCAGTACTTC. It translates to CASSLGDSSYEQYF.

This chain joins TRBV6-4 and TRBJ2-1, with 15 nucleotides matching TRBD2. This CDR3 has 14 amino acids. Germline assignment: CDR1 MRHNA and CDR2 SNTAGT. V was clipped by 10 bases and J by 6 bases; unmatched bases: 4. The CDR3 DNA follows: TGTGCCACCCGGACTAGCGGGAGGGCCAATGAGCAGTTCTTC. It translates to CATRTSGRANEQFF.

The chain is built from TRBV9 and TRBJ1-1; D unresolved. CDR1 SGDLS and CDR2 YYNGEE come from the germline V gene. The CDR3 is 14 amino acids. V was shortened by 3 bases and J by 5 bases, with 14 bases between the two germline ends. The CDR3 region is CASSADRGWTEAFF. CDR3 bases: TGTGCCAGCAGCGCTGATCGGGGTTGGACTGAAGCTTTCTTT.

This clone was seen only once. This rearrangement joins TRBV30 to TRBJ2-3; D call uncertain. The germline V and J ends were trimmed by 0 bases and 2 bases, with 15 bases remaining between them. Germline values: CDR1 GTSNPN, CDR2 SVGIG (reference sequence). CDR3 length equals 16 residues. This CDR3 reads CAWSVLRPFPTDTQYF. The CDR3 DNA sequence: TGTGCCTGGAGTGTACTCCGTCCCTTCCCCACAGATACGCAGTATTTT. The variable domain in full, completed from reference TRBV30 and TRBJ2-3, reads SQTIHQWPATLVQPVGSPLSLECTVEGTSNPNLYWYRQAAGRGLQLLFYSVGIGQISSEVPQNLSASRPQDRQFILSSKKLLLSDSGFYLCAWSVLRPFPTDTQYFGPGTRLTVL.

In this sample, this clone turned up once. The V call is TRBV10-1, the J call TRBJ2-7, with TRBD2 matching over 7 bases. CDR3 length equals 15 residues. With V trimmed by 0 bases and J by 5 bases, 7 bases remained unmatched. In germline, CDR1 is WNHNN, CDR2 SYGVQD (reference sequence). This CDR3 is CASSESLGGADEQYF. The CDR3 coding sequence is TGCGCCAGCAGTGAGTCGTTGGGAGGGGCCGACGAGCAGTACTTC.

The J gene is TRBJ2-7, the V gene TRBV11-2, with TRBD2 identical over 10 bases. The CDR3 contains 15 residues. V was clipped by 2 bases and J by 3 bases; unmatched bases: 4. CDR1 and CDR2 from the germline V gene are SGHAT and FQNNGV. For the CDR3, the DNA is TGTGCCAGCAGCTTACAAGCGGGAGGGTTCTACGAGCAGTACTTC. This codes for CASSLQAGGFYEQYF.

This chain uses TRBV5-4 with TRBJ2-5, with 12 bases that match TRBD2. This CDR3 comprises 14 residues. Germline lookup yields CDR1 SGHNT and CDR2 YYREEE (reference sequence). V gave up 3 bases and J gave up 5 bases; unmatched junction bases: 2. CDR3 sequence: CASSSGLAGETQYF. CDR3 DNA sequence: TGTGCCAGCAGCTCGGGACTAGCGGGTGAGACCCAGTACTTC.

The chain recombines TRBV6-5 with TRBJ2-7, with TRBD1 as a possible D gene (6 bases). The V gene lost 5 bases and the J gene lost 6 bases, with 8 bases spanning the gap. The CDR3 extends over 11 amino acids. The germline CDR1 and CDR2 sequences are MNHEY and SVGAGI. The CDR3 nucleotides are TGTGCCAGCAGTCAGGGGTCCGAGCAGTACTTC. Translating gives CASSQGSEQYF.